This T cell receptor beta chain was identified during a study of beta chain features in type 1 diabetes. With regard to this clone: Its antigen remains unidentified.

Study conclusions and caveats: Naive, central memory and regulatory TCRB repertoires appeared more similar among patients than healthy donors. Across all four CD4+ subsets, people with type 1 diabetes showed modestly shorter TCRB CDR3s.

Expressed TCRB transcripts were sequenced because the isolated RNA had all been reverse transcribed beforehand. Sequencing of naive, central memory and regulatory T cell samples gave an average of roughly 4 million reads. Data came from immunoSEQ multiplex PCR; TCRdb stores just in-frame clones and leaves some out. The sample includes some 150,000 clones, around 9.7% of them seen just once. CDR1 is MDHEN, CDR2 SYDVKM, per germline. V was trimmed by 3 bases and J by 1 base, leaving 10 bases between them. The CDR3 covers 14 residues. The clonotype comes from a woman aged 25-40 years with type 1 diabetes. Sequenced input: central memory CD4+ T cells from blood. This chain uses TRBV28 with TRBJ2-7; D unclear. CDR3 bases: TGTGCCAGCAGTTTTCTTCTGAGATCCTACGAGCAGTACTTC. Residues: CASSFLLRSYEQYF.